Sequencing of this T cell receptor beta chain was carried out in a study of Graves' ophthalmopathy and Graves' hyperthyroidism. A few counts support this clonotype. Amplification of the TCR beta CDR3 regions used RNA transcripts (as template). Investigators did first-round RT-PCR with HTBI primers, then second-round multiplex PCR. A single record per CDR3 protein comes from TCRdb applying MiXCR to the multiplex PCR reads. The sample has 450,000 to 600,000 distinct CDR3 sequences; under 40% are singletons. The CDR3 runs to 17 residues. The germline V gene encodes CDR1 SEHNR and CDR2 FQNEAQ (reference sequence). The trim removed 4 bases at V and 7 bases at J, leaving 12 bases unmatched.

The TCR comes from an adult man with Graves' hyperthyroidism. What was sequenced was peripheral blood or thyroid tissue (not recorded which). The V call is TRBV7-9, the J call TRBJ2-5, with 13 bases lining up with TRBD2. CDR3 DNA: TGTGCCAGCAGCTGGAGTCCGGGACTAGCGGGAAGGGGGACCCAGTACTTC. The encoded protein is CASSWSPGLAGRGTQYF.